This entry lists 9 T cell receptor beta chains sequenced from one sample in a study of human T cells and chemical hapten exposure. Using its own MiXCR run on the RACE reads, TCRdb lists one record per CDR3 protein. Of tens of thousands of distinct CDR3 sequences detected, roughly a tenth appear once; the ten largest clones hold less than 2.5%. As for time point: patch test 1, 2 weeks after DPC sensitization. Treatment denoted: therapeutic diphenylcyclopropenone sensitization with weekly scalp DPC. The source was whole blood, collected in connection with sensitization to the hapten diphenylcyclopropenone (DPC). Every receptor here comes from a man aged 40-50 years with alopecia areata. Some clones in this sample may be carry-over from other donors' samples.

The chain uses TRBV19 and TRBJ1-3; 9 nucleotides line up with TRBD1. CDR3 length: 15 amino acids. The germline gives CDR1 LNHDA, CDR2 SQIVND (reference sequence). V lost 6 bases and J lost 0; bases outside the gene matches: 3. The CDR3 nucleotides are TGTGCCAGTAGCACAGGGGGCCTCTCTGGAAACACCATATATTTT. Amino acid sequence: CASSTGGLSGNTIYF.

CDR3 amino acids: CASSLTASGAPYNEQFF. In DNA form, the CDR3 reads TGTGCCAGCAGCTTAACGGCTAGCGGGGCCCCTTACAATGAGCAGTTCTTC. The chain couples TRBV11-2 to TRBJ2-1; 9 nucleotides agree with TRBD2. Germline lookup yields CDR1 SGHAT and CDR2 FQNNGV. This CDR3 contains 17 residues. V gave up 2 bases and J gave up 4 bases; unmatched junction bases: 9.

In its sample, this clonotype was seen a few times. The chain combines TRBV4-2 with TRBJ2-7; the D gene is possibly TRBD1 (6 bases). Germline V gene lookup returns CDR1 LGHNA and CDR2 YNFKEQ. The V end was cut by 3 bases, the J end by 4 bases, with 13 bases between. CDR3 length equals 14 residues. The CDR3 coding sequence is TGTGCCAGCAGCCATTTGCCGCAGGGGTACGAGCAGTACGTC. Its translation: CASSHLPQGYEQYV.

This rearrangement joins TRBV20-1 to TRBJ2-7, with D perhaps matching TRBD1 (6 bases). From germline, CDR1 is DFQATT and CDR2 SNEGSKA (reference sequence). This CDR3 has 12 amino acids. V was clipped by 6 bases and J by 0 bases, with 9 bases between them. The CDR3 DNA is TGCAGTGCAGCCAGGGGCTCCTACGAGCAGTACTTC. Translating it yields CSAARGSYEQYF.

J is TRBJ2-7 and V is TRBV7-8; TRBD2 matches at 10 bases. V trimming: 5 bases; J trimming: 7 bases; junction bases outside the gene matches: 11. The CDR3 has 15 amino acids. CDR1 SGHVS and CDR2 FQNEAQ come from the germline V gene. The CDR3 region is CASSLPTSGPLEQYF. CDR3 bases: TGTGCCAGCAGCCTCCCGACTAGCGGGCCCCTGGAGCAGTACTTC.

This clonotype came up a few times. V is TRBV5-1 and J is TRBJ2-1, with D unresolved. Germline loops: CDR1 SGHRS, CDR2 YFSETQ. Trimming took off 0 bases at V and 8 bases at J, with 3 bases between the two ends. The CDR3 spans 11 residues. DNA for the CDR3: TGCGCCAGCAGCTTGGAGGATGAGCAGTTCTTC. It codes for CASSLEDEQFF.

This clonotype has ten or more counts. The chain couples TRBV24-1 to TRBJ1-5, with D possibly being TRBD1 (5 bases). Germline lookup yields CDR1 KGHDR and CDR2 SFDVKD. The CDR3 length is 20 residues. Trimming removed 3 bases from V and 6 bases from J, with 29 bases in between. The CDR3 bases are TGTGCCACCAGTGATGGAGCCCCCAGCGGGACGGGTTACTTAGGTCAGCCCCAGCATTTT. It yields the protein CATSDGAPSGTGYLGQPQHF.

The sample holds many counts of this clonotype. The J gene is TRBJ1-6, the V gene TRBV20-1; no definite D call. CDR1 and CDR2 from the germline V gene are DFQATT and SNEGSKA (reference sequence). The CDR3 extends over 12 amino acids. Trimming left V 2 bases short and J 7 bases short, with 6 bases between. CDR3 protein: CSARTRNSPLHF. The CDR3 DNA reads TGCAGTGCTAGAACCAGAAATTCACCCCTCCACTTT.

This clonotype has a handful of counts. This rearrangement joins TRBV28 to TRBJ2-1, with D perhaps TRBD2 (6 bases). CDR3 length: 17 amino acids. The V end was cut by 2 bases, the J end by 3 bases, with 17 bases between. CDR1 and CDR2 from the germline V gene are MDHEN and SYDVKM. CDR3 DNA sequence: TGTGCCAGCAGTTTACCCGGGGACCTGGACTACTACAATGAGCAGTTCTTC. It yields the protein CASSLPGDLDYYNEQFF.